This entry lists 6 T cell receptor beta chains sequenced from one sample in a study of T cells in Graves' hyperthyroidism and ophthalmopathy. The TCR beta CDR3 regions underwent amplification using RNA transcripts as the source. First-round RT-PCR targeting the TCR CDR3 was performed with the HTBI primer set. TCRdb recomputed calls from the multiplex PCR reads with MiXCR, one row per CDR3 protein. In the table there are some 510,000 distinct CDR3 sequences, 20% to 25% of which are singletons. Sequenced input: blood. The receptors stem from a young man with Graves' hyperthyroidism.

This clonotype occurred many times. The gene calls are TRBV19 and TRBJ1-1; 8 bases fit TRBD1. Germline lookup yields CDR1 LNHDA and CDR2 SQIVND (reference sequence). This CDR3 region has 12 residues. Losses at the gene ends were 5 bases for V and 6 bases for J; bases not matched to a gene: 2. The CDR3 DNA reads TGTGCCAGTAGTGACAGGGGCGCTGAAGCTTTCTTT. This sequence encodes CASSDRGAEAFF.

This clonotype occurred a few times. V is TRBV12-3 or TRBV12-4 and J is TRBJ2-7; perhaps TRBD1 as D (6 bases). The CDR3 totals 13 residues. With 3 bases removed from V and 3 bases from J, the gap between germline ends came to 9 bases. The CDR3 coding sequence is TGTGCCAGCAGTTTGAGGACAGACTACGAGCAGTACTTC. Amino acid sequence: CASSLRTDYEQYF.

The J gene is TRBJ2-5, the V gene TRBV5-1, with 8 nucleotides matching TRBD1. V was clipped by 4 bases and J by 7 bases; unmatched bases: 12. There are 15 residues in the CDR3. The germline V gene encodes CDR1 SGHRS and CDR2 YFSETQ. CDR3 in amino acids: CASSLSTGEVATQYF. The CDR3 DNA is TGCGCCAGCAGCCTTTCGACAGGGGAGGTGGCGACCCAGTACTTC.

This chain uses TRBV4-1 with TRBJ1-5; 7 bases match TRBD1. This CDR3 spans 19 amino acids. The germline V gene has CDR1 MGHRA and CDR2 YSYEKL. Germline trimming cut 0 bases from V and 6 bases from J; bases unmatched to any gene: 17. The DNA of the CDR3 is TGCGCCAGCAGCCAAGACGCTCCCCTCCGGAGACAGGGTGCTCAGCCCCAGCATTTT. Encoded protein: CASSQDAPLRRQGAQPQHF.

V is TRBV2 and J is TRBJ1-1; no definite D call. Per germline, CDR1 SNHLY and CDR2 FYNNEI. The CDR3 covers 11 residues. The V and J ends lost 6 bases and 9 bases respectively, with 11 bases between them. CDR3 residues: CASRESDKAFF. The CDR3 DNA reads TGTGCCAGCAGGGAGAGTGACAAAGCTTTCTTT.

This clonotype was seen more than once but under ten times. The chain employs TRBV7-9 and TRBJ1-3, with D perhaps TRBD1 (5 bases). The CDR3 is 14 residues long. Trimming pared 5 bases from V and 3 bases from J, leaving 11 bases between. The germline V gene has CDR1 SEHNR and CDR2 FQNEAQ (reference sequence). The CDR3 bases are TGTGCCAGCAGCACCGGGACCCTTGGAAACACCATATATTTT. Its protein is CASSTGTLGNTIYF.